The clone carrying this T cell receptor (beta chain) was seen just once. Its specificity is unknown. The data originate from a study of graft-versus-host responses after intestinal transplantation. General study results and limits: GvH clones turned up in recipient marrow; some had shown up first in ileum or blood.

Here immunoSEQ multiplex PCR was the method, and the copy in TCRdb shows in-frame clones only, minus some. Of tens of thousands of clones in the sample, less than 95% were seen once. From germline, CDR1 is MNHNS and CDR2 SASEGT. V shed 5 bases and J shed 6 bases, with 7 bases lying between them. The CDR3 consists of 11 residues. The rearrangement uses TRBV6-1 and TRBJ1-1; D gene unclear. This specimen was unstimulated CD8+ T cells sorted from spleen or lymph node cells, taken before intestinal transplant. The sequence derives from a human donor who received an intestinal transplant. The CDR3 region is CASSYPAEAFF. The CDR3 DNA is TGTGCCAGCAGTTACCCAGCTGAAGCTTTCTTT.